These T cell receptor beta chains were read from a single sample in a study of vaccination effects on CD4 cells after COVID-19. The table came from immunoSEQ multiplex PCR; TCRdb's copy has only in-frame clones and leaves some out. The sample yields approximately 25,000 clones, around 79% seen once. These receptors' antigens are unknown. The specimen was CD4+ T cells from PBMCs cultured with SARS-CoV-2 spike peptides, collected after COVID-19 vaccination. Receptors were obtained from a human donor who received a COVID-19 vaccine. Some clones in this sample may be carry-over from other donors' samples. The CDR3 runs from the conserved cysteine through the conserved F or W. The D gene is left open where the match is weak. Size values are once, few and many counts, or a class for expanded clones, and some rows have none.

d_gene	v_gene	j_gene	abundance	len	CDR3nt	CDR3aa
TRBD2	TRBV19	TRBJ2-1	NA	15	TGTGCCAGTAGTCAGGGTGCGAGCGGGAGGGCCGGGGCGTTCTTC	CASSQGASGRAGAFF
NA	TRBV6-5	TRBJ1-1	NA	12	TGTGCCAGCAGGAGGGGTGAAACTGAAGCTTTCTTT	CASRRGETEAFF
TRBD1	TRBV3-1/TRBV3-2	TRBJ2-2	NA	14	TGTGCCAGCAGCCAAGTGAGGGGGCCCGGGGAGCTGTTTTTT	CASSQVRGPGELFF
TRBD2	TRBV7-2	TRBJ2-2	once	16	TGTGCCAGCGGAATTCGGGGGGGTACTAACACCGGGGAGCTGTTTTTT	CASGIRGGTNTGELFF
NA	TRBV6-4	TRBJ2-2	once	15	TGTGCCAGCAGTCCCACATGGACGAACACCGGGGAGCTGTTTTTT	CASSPTWTNTGELFF
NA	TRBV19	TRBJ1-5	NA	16	TGTGCCAGTAGTACCCACAAGGGCTATAGCAATCAGCCCCAGCATTTT	CASSTHKGYSNQPQHF
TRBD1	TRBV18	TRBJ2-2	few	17	TGTGCCAGCTCAACTACAGGGGTTGGTATAAGCACCGGGGAGCTGTTTTTT	CASSTTGVGISTGELFF
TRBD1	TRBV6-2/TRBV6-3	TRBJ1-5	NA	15	TGTGCCAGCAGTTACTCGGGGACAGGGAATCAGCCCCAGCATTTT	CASSYSGTGNQPQHF
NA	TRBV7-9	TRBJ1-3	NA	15	TGTGCCAGCAGCCCCCGTATAGCGGCTGGAAACACCATATATTTT	CASSPRIAAGNTIYF
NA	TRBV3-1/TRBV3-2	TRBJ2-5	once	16	TGTGCCAGCAGCCAAGCCAGATCATCCTTTCTTGGGACCCAGTACTTC	CASSQARSSFLGTQYF
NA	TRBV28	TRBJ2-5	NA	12	TGTGCCAGCAGTTTCCAACCCGGGGTCCAGTACTTC	CASSFQPGVQYF
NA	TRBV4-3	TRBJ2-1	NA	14	TGCGCCAGCAGCCAGGTACAGGGATTCGGTGAGCAGTTCTTC	CASSQVQGFGEQFF
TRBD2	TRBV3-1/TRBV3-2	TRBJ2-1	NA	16	TGTGCCAGCAGTTACGGGACTAGCGGGGGGTACAATGAGCAGTTCTTC	CASSYGTSGGYNEQFF
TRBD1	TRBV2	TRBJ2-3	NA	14	TGTGCCAGCAGGTACAGGGGATTGGCAGATACGCAGTATTTT	CASRYRGLADTQYF
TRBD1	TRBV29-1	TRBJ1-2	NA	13	TGCAGCGTTGCGGGGACAGGGACTTATGGCTACACCTTC	CSVAGTGTYGYTF
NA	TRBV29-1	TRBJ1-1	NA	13	TGCAGCGTTGAATTGGGGCGGGGCACTGAAGCTTTCTTT	CSVELGRGTEAFF
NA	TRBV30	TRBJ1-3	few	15	TGTGCCTGGAGTCGGGGGGCAGGGCCTGGAAACACCATATATTTT	CAWSRGAGPGNTIYF
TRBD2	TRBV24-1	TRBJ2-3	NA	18	TGTGCCACCAGTGATCCCGCCAGGACTAGCGGGGGGAAGGATACGCAGTATTTT	CATSDPARTSGGKDTQYF
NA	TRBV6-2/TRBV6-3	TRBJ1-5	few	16	TGTGCCAGCAGTCCGCCCCTCCACGTTAGCAATCAGCCCCAGCATTTT	CASSPPLHVSNQPQHF